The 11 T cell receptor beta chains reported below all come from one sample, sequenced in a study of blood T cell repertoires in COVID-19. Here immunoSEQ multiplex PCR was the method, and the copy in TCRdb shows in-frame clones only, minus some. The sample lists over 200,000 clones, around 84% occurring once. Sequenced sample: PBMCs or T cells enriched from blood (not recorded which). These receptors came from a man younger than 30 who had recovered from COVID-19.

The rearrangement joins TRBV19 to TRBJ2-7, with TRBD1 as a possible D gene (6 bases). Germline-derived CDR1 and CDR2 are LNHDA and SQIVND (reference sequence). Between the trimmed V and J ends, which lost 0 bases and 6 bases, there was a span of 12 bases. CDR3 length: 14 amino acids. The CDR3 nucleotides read TGTGCCAGTAGTATAGATCGGAGAGGGGGCGAGCAGTACTTC. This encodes CASSIDRRGGEQYF.

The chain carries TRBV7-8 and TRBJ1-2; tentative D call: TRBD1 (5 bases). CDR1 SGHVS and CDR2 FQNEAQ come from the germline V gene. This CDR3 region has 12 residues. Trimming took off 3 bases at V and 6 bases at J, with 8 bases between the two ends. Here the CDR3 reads CASSLGRDGYTF. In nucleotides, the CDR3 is TGTGCCAGCAGCTTGGGCAGGGATGGCTACACCTTC.

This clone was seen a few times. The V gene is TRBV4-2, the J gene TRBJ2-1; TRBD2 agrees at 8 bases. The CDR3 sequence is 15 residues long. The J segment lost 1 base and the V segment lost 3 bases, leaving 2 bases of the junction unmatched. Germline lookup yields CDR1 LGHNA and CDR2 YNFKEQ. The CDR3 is CASSQQRESYNEQFF. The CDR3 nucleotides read TGTGCCAGCAGCCAGCAGCGGGAGTCCTACAATGAGCAGTTCTTC.

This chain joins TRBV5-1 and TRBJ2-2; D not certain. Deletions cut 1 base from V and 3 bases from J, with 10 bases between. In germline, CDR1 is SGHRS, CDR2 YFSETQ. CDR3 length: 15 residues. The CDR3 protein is CASSLSDPDTGELFF. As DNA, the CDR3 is TGCGCCAGCAGCTTGTCCGATCCGGACACCGGGGAGCTGTTTTTT.

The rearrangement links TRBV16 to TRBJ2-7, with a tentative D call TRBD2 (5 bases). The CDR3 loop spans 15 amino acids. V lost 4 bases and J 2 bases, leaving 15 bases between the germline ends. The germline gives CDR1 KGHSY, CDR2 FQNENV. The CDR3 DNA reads TGTGCCAGCAGCCCCAACCCGGGAAGCACCTACGAGCAGTACTTC. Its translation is CASSPNPGSTYEQYF.

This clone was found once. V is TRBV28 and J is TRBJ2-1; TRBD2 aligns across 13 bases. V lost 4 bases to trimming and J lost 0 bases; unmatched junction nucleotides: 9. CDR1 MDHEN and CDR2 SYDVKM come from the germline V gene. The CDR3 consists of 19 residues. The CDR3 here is CASSSRAGLAGSSYNEQFF. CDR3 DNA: TGTGCCAGCAGTTCCCGAGCGGGACTAGCGGGGAGCTCCTACAATGAGCAGTTCTTC.

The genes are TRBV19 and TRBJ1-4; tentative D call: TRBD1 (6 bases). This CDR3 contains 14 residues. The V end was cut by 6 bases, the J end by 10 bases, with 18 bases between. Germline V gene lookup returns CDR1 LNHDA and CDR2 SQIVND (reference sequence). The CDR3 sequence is CASSTRDTQLKLFF. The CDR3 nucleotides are TGTGCCAGTAGCACCCGGGACACGCAGCTAAAACTGTTTTTT.

The CDR3 protein is CASKGTPGYGYTF. CDR3 sequence (DNA): TGTGCCAGCAAGGGGACACCAGGCTATGGCTACACCTTC. The chain combines TRBV28 with TRBJ1-2; D is perhaps TRBD1 (6 bases). This CDR3 contains 13 residues. The V gene's germline CDR1 is MDHEN and CDR2 SYDVKM. V was clipped by 7 bases and J by 4 bases, with 13 bases between them.

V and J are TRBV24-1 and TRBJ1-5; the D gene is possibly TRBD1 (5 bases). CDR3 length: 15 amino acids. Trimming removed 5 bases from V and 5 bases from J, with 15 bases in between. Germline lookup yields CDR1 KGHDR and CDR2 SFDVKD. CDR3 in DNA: TGTGCCACCAGTGGCGGACCCCTACAGGATCAGCCCCAGCATTTT. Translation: CATSGGPLQDQPQHF.

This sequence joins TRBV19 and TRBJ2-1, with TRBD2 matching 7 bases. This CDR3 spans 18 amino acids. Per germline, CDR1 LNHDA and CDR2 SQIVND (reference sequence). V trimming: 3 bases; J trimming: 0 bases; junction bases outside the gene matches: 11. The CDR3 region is CASSIRPASGSSYNEQFF. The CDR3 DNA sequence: TGTGCCAGTAGTATCCGACCCGCTAGCGGAAGCTCCTACAATGAGCAGTTCTTC.

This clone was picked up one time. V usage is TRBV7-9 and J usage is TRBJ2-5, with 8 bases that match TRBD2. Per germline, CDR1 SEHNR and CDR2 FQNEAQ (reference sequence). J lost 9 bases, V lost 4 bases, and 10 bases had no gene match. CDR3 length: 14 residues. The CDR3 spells CASSSPLAEASQYF. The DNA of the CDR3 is TGTGCCAGCAGCTCACCACTAGCGGAGGCTTCCCAGTACTTC.